These 29 T cell receptor beta chains were sequenced from one sample in a study of blood T cell repertoires in COVID-19. Libraries were prepared by immunoSEQ multiplex PCR; TCRdb keeps only in-frame clonotypes and omits some of them. Found here are about 170,000 clones, 80% to 85% of them singletons; the top ten hold around 9.9%. Sequencing used peripheral blood. These receptors were obtained from a man aged 65 to 79 with active or convalescent COVID-19.

This chain uses TRBV28 with TRBJ2-7, with D possibly matching TRBD1 (5 bases). Germline V gene data show CDR1 as MDHEN and CDR2 as SYDVKM. V was trimmed by 7 bases and J by 0 bases, leaving 16 bases between them. The length of the CDR3 is 15 residues. The CDR3 DNA follows: TGTGCCAGCAAATGGCATCACAGGAGCTCCTACGAGCAGTACTTC. It is translated as CASKWHHRSSYEQYF.

The rearrangement links TRBV7-8 to TRBJ1-5, with TRBD1 matching over 7 bases. The J segment lost 4 bases and the V segment lost 2 bases, leaving 5 bases of the junction unmatched. The CDR3 loop spans 15 amino acids. Germline lookup yields CDR1 SGHVS and CDR2 FQNEAQ. The DNA for the CDR3 is TGTGCCAGCAGCTTAAGGACAGGAGAGAATCAGCCCCAGCATTTT. Its translation is CASSLRTGENQPQHF.

This chain links TRBV2 with TRBJ1-2, with a tentative D call TRBD1 (5 bases). CDR3 length: 14 amino acids. Trimming cost V 6 bases and J 7 bases, with 18 bases left between them. Germline loops: CDR1 SNHLY, CDR2 FYNNEI. The CDR3 loop reads CASRGQGGPSGYTF. Here the CDR3 DNA reads TGTGCCAGCAGGGGCCAGGGTGGTCCTTCTGGCTACACCTTC.

V usage is TRBV24-1 and J usage is TRBJ2-2; 9 bases are a match to TRBD1. The CDR3 covers 15 residues. The germline CDR1 and CDR2 sequences are KGHDR and SFDVKD. The V segment lost 10 bases and the J segment 6 bases; nucleotides outside the gene matches: 11. The CDR3 here is CATSPDRGYAGELFF. The CDR3 DNA sequence: TGTGCCACATCCCCCGACAGGGGGTACGCCGGGGAGCTGTTTTTT.

V and J are TRBV21-1 and TRBJ2-2; the D call in the table, TRBD2, was not verified against the DNA. TRBV21-1 is a known pseudogene. This CDR3 is built from 19 residues. The CDR3 bases are TGTGCCAGCAGCAAAGCGCTTCAGAGGTCCCCTCTCAACACCGGGGAGCTGTTTTTT. It yields the protein CASSKALQRSPLNTGELFF.

This chain links TRBV29-1 with TRBJ2-1, with D unclear. V lost 1 base and J lost 3, with 4 bases in between. There are 12 residues in the CDR3. The V gene's germline CDR1 is SQVTM and CDR2 ANQGSEA. CDR3 nucleotide sequence: TGCAGCGTTGAAGTTAACTACAATGAGCAGTTCTTC. It encodes CSVEVNYNEQFF.

This chain uses TRBV29-1 with TRBJ1-1, with D possibly being TRBD1 (6 bases). The V and J ends lost 5 bases and 3 bases respectively, with 16 bases between them. This CDR3 is built from 14 residues. CDR1 is SQVTM and CDR2 is ANQGSEA in the germline V gene. CDR3 region: CSVRDTGWDTEAFF. The CDR3 bases are TGCAGCGTTCGGGACACGGGGTGGGACACTGAAGCTTTCTTT. Using reference TRBV29-1 and TRBJ1-1 for the parts outside the CDR3, the full variable domain is SAVISQKPSRDICQRGTSLTIQCQVDSQVTMMFWYRQQPGQSLTLIATANQGSEATYESGFVIDKFPISRPNLTFSTLTVSNMSPEDSSIYLCSVRDTGWDTEAFFGQGTRLTVV.

This clone was counted once. The V call is TRBV28, the J call TRBJ1-5, with unresolved D. The CDR3 runs to 15 residues. The germline V gene has CDR1 MDHEN and CDR2 SYDVKM. Trimming shortened V by 3 bases and J by 4 bases, and 13 bases separated the two germline ends. The CDR3 DNA follows: TGTGCCAGCAGTTTTGTTGGTAGTGATAATCAGCCCCAGCATTTT. As protein: CASSFVGSDNQPQHF.

This rearrangement joins TRBV5-1 to TRBJ1-1, with 8 bases fitting TRBD1. This CDR3 spans 14 amino acids. V lost 4 bases and J lost 4; bases outside the gene matches: 6. CDR1 is SGHRS and CDR2 is YFSETQ in the germline V gene. Here the CDR3 DNA reads TGCGCCAGCAGCGTCCCCACAGGGGGCACTGAAGCTTTCTTT. It encodes CASSVPTGGTEAFF.

The chain employs TRBV6-5 and TRBJ1-1, with D uncertain. The CDR3 is made up of 15 amino acids. CDR1 is MNHEY, CDR2 SVGAGI, per germline. Trimming stripped 2 bases from V and 0 bases from J, with 10 bases between. CDR3 loop: CASSYEGALNTEAFF. In DNA, the CDR3 is TGTGCCAGCAGTTACGAAGGAGCCCTGAACACTGAAGCTTTCTTT.

This clone has just one count. The rearrangement joins TRBV7-9 to TRBJ2-5; TRBD1 is a possible D gene (7 bases). The germline gives CDR1 SEHNR, CDR2 FQNEAQ (reference sequence). The CDR3 runs 16 residues. The V end lost 8 bases, the J end lost 4 bases, and 23 bases lay between the germline ends. This CDR3 is CASSPAEGAPRETQYF. The CDR3 bases are TGTGCCAGCTCCCCAGCGGAGGGGGCCCCTAGAGAGACCCAGTACTTC.

The chain combines TRBV11-2 with TRBJ2-2; D gene ambiguous. Germline V gene sequence: CDR1 SGHAT, CDR2 FQNNGV. The CDR3 contains 12 residues. Trimming stripped 11 bases from V and 0 bases from J, with 7 bases between. CDR3 in amino acids: CAVPANTGELFF. The CDR3 region has the DNA TGTGCCGTCCCGGCGAACACCGGGGAGCTGTTTTTT.

The table lists this clone with a few counts. The chain links TRBV19 to TRBJ2-7; a possible D gene is TRBD1 (6 bases). The ends were cut back, 5 bases at V and 2 bases at J, with 16 bases in the middle. Germline values: CDR1 LNHDA, CDR2 SQIVND (reference sequence). This CDR3 is built from 15 residues. CDR3 bases: TGTGCCAGTAGTTTGGATTCGACAGGACCCTACGAGCAGTACTTC. This translates into CASSLDSTGPYEQYF.

The chain links TRBV7-2 to TRBJ2-7; 9 bases line up with TRBD1. V dropped 5 bases and J dropped 4; count of bases not matched to a gene: 15. Germline lookup yields CDR1 SGHTA and CDR2 FQGNSA. The CDR3 sequence is 17 residues long. Written as DNA, the CDR3 is TGTGCCAGCAGCCGGGACAGGGCAAAAGTATTAGCGTACGAGCAGTACTTC. This translates into CASSRDRAKVLAYEQYF.

This clone was recorded once. V usage is TRBV5-1 and J usage is TRBJ2-7, with 8 bases that match TRBD2. V lost 4 bases, J lost 2 bases, and 5 bases stayed unmatched. The length of the CDR3 is 14 residues. Germline loops: CDR1 SGHRS, CDR2 YFSETQ. This CDR3 reads CASSLSGNTYEQYF. Written as DNA, the CDR3 is TGCGCCAGCAGCCTTAGCGGGAACACCTACGAGCAGTACTTC.

The chain couples TRBV28 to TRBJ1-3, with D possibly matching TRBD1 (5 bases). The CDR3 covers 15 residues. Trimming left V 5 bases short and J 0 bases short, with 11 bases between. Germline CDR1 reads MDHEN; CDR2 reads SYDVKM. The CDR3 reads CASSLRVISGNTIYF. In DNA, the CDR3 is TGTGCCAGCAGTCTCAGGGTCATCTCTGGAAACACCATATATTTT. The full variable domain, with the rest looked up from reference TRBV28 and TRBJ1-3, is DVKVTQSSRYLVKRTGEKVFLECVQDMDHENMFWYRQDPGLGLRLIYFSYDVKMKEKGDIPEGYSVSREKKERFSLILESASTNQTSMYLCASSLRVISGNTIYFGEGSWLTVV.

The rearrangement links TRBV6-2 or TRBV6-3 to TRBJ2-6; TRBD2 aligns across 9 bases. Per the germline V gene, CDR1 is MNHEY and CDR2 is SVGEGT. V lost 2 bases and J lost 4; bases outside the gene matches: 6. This CDR3 has 17 amino acids. The CDR3 loop reads CASSYEREALGANVLTF. CDR3 nucleotides: TGTGCCAGCAGTTACGAGCGGGAGGCCCTCGGGGCCAACGTCCTGACTTTC.

In this sample, this clone turned up once. The gene calls are TRBV5-1 and TRBJ2-5, with D maybe TRBD1 (6 bases). V was trimmed by 0 bases and J by 5 bases, leaving 14 bases between them. Germline CDR1 SGHRS, CDR2 YFSETQ. The CDR3 covers 15 residues. This CDR3 reads CASSLVQGPAETQYF. CDR3 bases: TGCGCCAGCAGCTTGGTCCAGGGGCCTGCGGAGACCCAGTACTTC. The variable domain in full, with the rest retrieved from reference TRBV5-1 and TRBJ2-5, is KAGVTQTPRYLIKTRGQQVTLSCSPISGHRSVSWYQQTPGQGLQFLFEYFSETQRNKGNFPGRFSGRQFSNSRSEMNVSTLELGDSALYLCASSLVQGPAETQYFGPGTRLLVL.

This chain uses TRBV5-1 with TRBJ2-2; the D is unclear. V was cut by 4 bases and J by 3 bases, with 7 bases left in between. From germline, CDR1 is SGHRS and CDR2 YFSETQ. This CDR3 spans 13 amino acids. CDR3 region: CASSQEYTGELFF. CDR3 coding DNA: TGCGCCAGCAGCCAAGAGTACACCGGGGAGCTGTTTTTT.

The rearrangement joins TRBV7-2 to TRBJ2-3, with 7 bases that match TRBD1. The germline V gene encodes CDR1 SGHTA and CDR2 FQGNSA. V was pared by 3 bases and J by 4 bases, with 1 base of the junction left unmatched. CDR3 length: 13 amino acids. The CDR3 DNA is TGTGCCAGCAGCTTCCAGGGGGCAGATACGCAGTATTTT. It specifies CASSFQGADTQYF.

This clone was picked up one time. CDR3 in amino acids: CASSPPTGTAYNEQFF. In DNA, the CDR3 is TGTGCCAGCTCACCACCGACGGGAACAGCCTACAATGAGCAGTTCTTC. This rearrangement joins TRBV18 to TRBJ2-1; maybe TRBD2 (5 bases). Trimming shortened V by 0 bases and J by 2 bases, and 11 bases separated the two germline ends. The CDR3 consists of 16 residues. In germline, CDR1 is KGHSH, CDR2 LQKENI. Full variable domain (missing parts from reference TRBV18 and TRBJ2-1): NAGVMQNPRHLVRRRGQEARLRCSPMKGHSHVYWYRQLPEEGLKFMVYLQKENIIDESGMPKERFSAEFPKEGPSILRIQQVVRGDSAAYFCASSPPTGTAYNEQFFGPGTRLTVL.

As concerns this clone: At one end the junction does not follow the germline gene, possibly because of a read error. The rearrangement links TRBV6-1 to TRBJ2-7; D uncertain. Germline assignment: CDR1 MNHNS and CDR2 SASEGT. CDR3 length equals 13 residues. CDR3 coding DNA: TGTGCCAGCAGGGAAGGGTACGGCTACGAGCAGTACTTC. Translating it yields CASREGYGYEQYF.

J is TRBJ1-5 and V is TRBV11-2; D ambiguous. Trimming took off 3 bases at V and 4 bases at J, with 4 bases between the two ends. The CDR3 runs to 12 residues. Germline-derived CDR1 and CDR2 are SGHAT and FQNNGV. This CDR3 reads CASSLANQPQHF. For the CDR3, the DNA is TGTGCCAGCAGCTTGGCAAATCAGCCCCAGCATTTT.

The chain is built from TRBV19 and TRBJ1-4; unclear D gene. The CDR3 has 13 residues. The germline V and J ends were trimmed by 10 bases and 8 bases, with 17 bases remaining between them. Germline CDR1 reads LNHDA; CDR2 reads SQIVND (reference sequence). CDR3 loop: CATARAGREKLFF. CDR3 coding DNA: TGTGCCACAGCGAGGGCAGGAAGGGAAAAACTGTTTTTT.

This clone was recorded only once. The rearrangement links TRBV5-4 to TRBJ2-7; 10 bases are shared with TRBD1. Looked up from germline, CDR1 is SGHNT and CDR2 is YYREEE (reference sequence). The CDR3 has 17 amino acids. The trim removed 4 bases at V and 5 bases at J, leaving 15 bases unmatched. The chain's CDR3 is CASSRAQGGTGDNEQYF. The CDR3 DNA reads TGTGCCAGCAGCCGCGCCCAGGGCGGGACAGGGGACAACGAGCAGTACTTC.

The V and J genes are TRBV6-1 and TRBJ2-1, with 12 bases lining up with TRBD2. The length of the CDR3 is 16 residues. Looked up from germline, CDR1 is MNHNS and CDR2 is SASEGT. V lost 4 bases and J lost 2; bases outside the gene matches: 3. The CDR3 region is CASSVLAGGPYNEQFF. In DNA form, the CDR3 reads TGTGCCAGCAGTGTTCTAGCGGGAGGGCCCTACAATGAGCAGTTCTTC.

J is TRBJ1-1 and V is TRBV27; tentative D call: TRBD1 (6 bases). This CDR3 is built from 16 residues. Trimming shortened V by 5 bases and J by 5 bases, and 21 bases separated the two germline ends. Germline lookup yields CDR1 MNHEY and CDR2 SMNVEV (reference sequence). Written as DNA, the CDR3 is TGTGCCAGCAGTCCACAGCAGGGGAAGCTTTATACTGAAGCTTTCTTT. This codes for CASSPQQGKLYTEAFF.

This clone turned up a few times. V is TRBV2 and J is TRBJ1-1; a weak D match, TRBD1 (5 bases). Trimming cost V 6 bases and J 10 bases, with 12 bases left between them. Per the germline V gene, CDR1 is SNHLY and CDR2 is FYNNEI. The CDR3 runs to 11 residues. The CDR3 protein is CASSVWGTAFF. The CDR3 region has the DNA TGTGCCAGCAGCGTTTGGGGCACAGCTTTCTTT.

This chain joins TRBV25-1 and TRBJ1-1; D unresolved. This CDR3 spans 12 amino acids. Germline CDR1 is MGHDK and CDR2 is SYGVNS. Trimming took 3 bases from V and 4 from J, leaving 6 bases between them. The CDR3 DNA follows: TGTGCCAGCAGTGATCAGTCCACTGAAGCTTTCTTT. Its protein is CASSDQSTEAFF.